This T cell receptor beta chain was profiled in a study of T cell responses to AZD1222 COVID-19 vaccine. Produced via immunoSEQ multiplex PCR; TCRdb's table is partial and in-frame only. The sample has some 130,000 clones; roughly 90% are singletons. In germline, CDR1 is SGDLS, CDR2 YYNGEE. This CDR3 contains 16 residues. Trimming cost V 4 bases and J 3 bases, with 19 bases left between them. Comments on this clone: Antigen: not known.

Study conclusions and caveats: CD4 TCRs associated with vaccination spanned spike, dominating at 160-218 and 743-854. Unmutated variant regions are reportedly the target of nearly half of TCRs that are spike-specific. Increases in Spike-specific TCR breadth and depth were seen after two AZD1222 doses.

The sample consisted of peripheral blood, taken on day 0 of AZD1222 vaccination. The genes are TRBV9 and TRBJ1-1; tentatively, D is TRBD1 (5 bases). The TCR comes from an adult in good health. Here the CDR3 reads CASSPRDSGGDTEAFF. CDR3 DNA sequence: TGTGCCAGCAGCCCGAGGGACTCCGGAGGGGACACTGAAGCTTTCTTT. The full variable domain, rest sourced from reference TRBV9 and TRBJ1-1, is DSGVTQTPKHLITATGQRVTLRCSPRSGDLSVYWYQQSLDQGLQFLIQYYNGEERAKGNILERFSAQQFPDLHSELNLSSLELGDSALYFCASSPRDSGGDTEAFFGQGTRLTVV.